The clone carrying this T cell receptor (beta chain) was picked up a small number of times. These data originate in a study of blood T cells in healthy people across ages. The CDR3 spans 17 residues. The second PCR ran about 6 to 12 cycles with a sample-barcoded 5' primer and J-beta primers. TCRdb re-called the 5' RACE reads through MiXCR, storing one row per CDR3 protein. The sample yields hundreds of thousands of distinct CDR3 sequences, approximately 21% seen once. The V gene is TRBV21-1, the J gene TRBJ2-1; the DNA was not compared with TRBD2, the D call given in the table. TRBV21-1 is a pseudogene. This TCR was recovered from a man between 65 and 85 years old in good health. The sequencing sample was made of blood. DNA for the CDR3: TGTGCCAGCAGCAAATCTCGGACTAGCGGAGGCTACAATGAGCAGTTCTTC. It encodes CASSKSRTSGGYNEQFF.